One T cell receptor beta chain is described in this entry. Its antigen is not identified. The sample belongs to a study of graft-versus-host responses after intestinal transplantation. In the study overall: Transplant types were multivisceral, liver-intestinal, or isolated intestinal. Anti-thymocyte globulin was used for induction in all recipients, who then took tacrolimus and steroids for roughly 3 years. Whole-study results and caveats: Researchers found GvH clones in recipient marrow, and some showed up first in ileum or blood. Early post-transplant HvG declines tracked with peak circulating GvH clone levels.

Germline V gene data show CDR1 as LGHNA and CDR2 as YNFKEQ. The CDR3 has 15 residues. V trimming: 2 bases; J trimming: 4 bases; junction bases outside the gene matches: 6. Libraries were prepared by immunoSEQ multiplex PCR; TCRdb keeps only in-frame clonotypes and omits some of them. Among fewer than 110,000 clones listed, over 85% were seen once. The source of this sequence is a human donor who received an intestinal transplant. The sequenced sample was unstimulated CD8+ T cells sorted from spleen or lymph node cells, obtained before intestinal transplant. The V call is TRBV4-2, the J call TRBJ2-7; 9 bases agree with TRBD1. DNA of the CDR3: TGTGCCAGCAGCCAACCTACAGGGGGCAGGTACGAGCAGTACTTC. Its protein is CASSQPTGGRYEQYF.